The present T cell receptor (beta chain) was sequenced within a study of shared clonotypes between healthy human individuals. Study donors comprised healthy, HIV-negative adults devoid of recent acute infection or vaccination. Germline V gene sequence: CDR1 SGHTA, CDR2 FQGNSA. The CDR3 length is 16 residues. The V gene lost 1 base and the J gene lost 2 bases, with 14 bases spanning the gap. Original handling: ImmunoSEQ output lacked quality scores and full-length reads, limiting matched filtering. Data came from immunoSEQ multiplex PCR; TCRdb stores just in-frame clones and leaves some out. V and J calls and clone size are those listed in that table; D and trimming were worked out from the DNA. There are some 2 million clones in the sample; 85% to 95% occur only once, and roughly 0.13% lies in the top ten.

This receptor was identified in a man aged 18 to 30 in good health. The source material was naive CD4+ T cells sorted from blood. Noted subset: CD45RA+ positively selected. The J gene is TRBJ1-2, the V gene TRBV7-2; no definite D call. Here the CDR3 reads CASSLDGELSNYGYTF. CDR3 in DNA: TGTGCCAGCAGCTTAGACGGGGAACTGTCCAACTATGGCTACACCTTC.